The T cell receptor beta chain described here comes from a study of early T cells in non-severe SARS-CoV-2 infection (dated by TCRdb to about 2021). At the level of the whole study: Because TCR sequencing was done on bulk RNA from unsorted whole blood, the alpha and beta chains could not be paired. What the research found in general, with its limitations: VDJdb matching was skewed toward anti-spike CD8 responses and likely underestimated virus-specific expansions by missing private and CD4 specificities.

Set within a cohort of healthcare workers in London, UK, this nested case-control study involved weekly PCR testing of nasopharyngeal swabs along with blood sampling. Healthcare workers were enrolled in the week of the UK lockdown, from 23 to 31 March 2020, and were followed every week for up to about 15 weeks. Many counts were recorded for this clonotype. Its antigen target is currently unknown. No base quality information exists; no much larger clone differs at one position. The library was made by 5' RACE. The listed sequencing device is NextSeq 500. To correct for sequencing error and PCR bias, the TCR library protocol tagged individual cDNA molecules with unique molecular identifiers. Both TCR alpha and beta chains were sequenced, and tight co-correlation was observed between alpha and beta sequence abundances in each sample. As for how the authors treated the data: V gene, J gene and CDR3 annotation of TCR sequences was performed with Decombinator V4. TCRs were defined as expanded if a significant change between any two time points was detected under a Poisson model with p below 0.0001. Abundances of TCRs were expressed as counts per million after normalisation to the total number of TCRs sequenced in each sample. TRAV1-2 paired with TRAJ12, TRAJ20 or TRAJ33 defined MAIT TCRs, while TRAV10 paired with TRAJ18 defined iNKT TCRs. VDJdb, accessed 1 November 2021, was searched for CMV, EBV and SARS-CoV-2 annotated TCRs, excluding TCRs annotated for multiple antigens. Using fastp trimming at Q25 and MiXCR clonotype assembly, TCRdb reanalyzed the public sequencing data and kept in-frame beta chains. Rows with one shared CDR3 protein collapse into an entry with the most common genes and DNA. The V and J calls, along with clone size, are taken from TCRdb and not from the paper's own processing. The table for this sample lists over 35,000 distinct CDR3 sequences; 4.5% to 5.5% of them were counted only once. Roughly 16% of the sample is in the top ten clones.

Cut back by 3 bases and 0 bases, the V and J ends lie 9 bases apart. CDR1 and CDR2 were assigned from the germline V gene as SGHNT and YENEEA. Including the terminal cysteine and phenylalanine, the CDR3 comprises 16 residues. The read is trimmed to its CDR3 DNA, 48 bases read in frame from base 1. This sequence uses TRBV11-3 and TRBJ1-6; a confident D gene designation cannot be given. This TCR was sampled from an adult who was a healthcare worker with PCR-confirmed SARS-CoV-2 infection or an uninfected control (not recorded which). The sample was whole blood. The CDR3 sequence is CASSLAAGSYNSPLHF. The DNA sequence is given as TGTGCCAGCAGCTTGGCGGCAGGCTCCTATAATTCACCCCTCCACTTT.